This T cell receptor beta chain appears in the sequencing data of a study of CD8 T cells in Susac syndrome. Germline-derived CDR1 and CDR2 are SGHAT and FQDESV (reference sequence). CDR3 size: 14 residues. V lost 5 bases and J lost 3, with 11 bases in between. An amount of RNA that ranged from roughly 0.5 to 1 ug was reverse transcribed with random hexamers. TCRdb reprocessed the immunoSEQ multiplex PCR reads with MiXCR, giving one entry per CDR3 protein. Of around 200,000 distinct CDR3 sequences detected, nearly 97% appear once; the ten largest clones hold 0.09% to 0.1%. This rearrangement joins TRBV11-1 to TRBJ1-5, with a weak D call TRBD1 (6 bases). Sequenced: CD4+ T cells from PBMCs. The source of this sequence is a human donor with Susac syndrome. The CDR3: CASSQQGNNQPQHF. The CDR3 nucleotides read TGTGCCAGCAGCCAACAGGGAAACAATCAGCCCCAGCATTTT.